This record concerns one T cell receptor beta chain sequence. Trimming cost V 0 bases and J 4 bases, with 16 bases left between them. Germline V CDR1 and CDR2: GTSNPN, SVGIG (reference sequence). This CDR3 region has 16 residues. This specimen belongs to a study of OX40 agonist ivuxolimab in advanced cancers. Study as a whole: The dose-escalation cohort had hepatocellular carcinoma, melanoma, renal cell or head and neck cancer.

Profiling relied on immunoSEQ multiplex PCR, and the TCRdb table lists in-frame clones only, not all of them. Of 60,000 to 65,000 clones detected, roughly 90% appear once; the ten largest clones hold approximately 0.44%. The specimen comprised CD4+ or CD8+ T cells sorted from blood, sampled in a trial of the OX40 agonist ivuxolimab. This receptor was identified in an adult with an advanced solid tumor such as melanoma, head and neck, liver or kidney cancer. The chain combines TRBV30 with TRBJ1-5; TRBD1 is a possible D gene (6 bases). The CDR3 bases are TGTGCCTGGAGTGTGGGGGGCGCGGCGGAAAATCAGCCCCAGCATTTT. As protein: CAWSVGGAAENQPQHF. Full variable domain (rest looked up from reference TRBV30 and TRBJ1-5): SQTIHQWPATLVQPVGSPLSLECTVEGTSNPNLYWYRQAAGRGLQLLFYSVGIGQISSEVPQNLSASRPQDRQFILSSKKLLLSDSGFYLCAWSVGGAAENQPQHFGDGTRLSIL.